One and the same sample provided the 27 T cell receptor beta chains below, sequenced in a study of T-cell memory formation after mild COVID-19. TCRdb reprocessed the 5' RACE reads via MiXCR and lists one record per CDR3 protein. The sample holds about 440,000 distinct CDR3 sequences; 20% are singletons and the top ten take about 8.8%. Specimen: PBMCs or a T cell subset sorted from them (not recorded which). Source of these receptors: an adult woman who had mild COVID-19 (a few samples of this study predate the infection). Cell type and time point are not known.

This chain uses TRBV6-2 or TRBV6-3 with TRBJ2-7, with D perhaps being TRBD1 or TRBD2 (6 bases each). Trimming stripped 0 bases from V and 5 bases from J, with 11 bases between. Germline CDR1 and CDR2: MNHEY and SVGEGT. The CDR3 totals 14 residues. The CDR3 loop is CASSYSPGAHEQYF. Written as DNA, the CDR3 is TGTGCCAGCAGTTACTCCCCGGGGGCCCACGAGCAGTACTTC.

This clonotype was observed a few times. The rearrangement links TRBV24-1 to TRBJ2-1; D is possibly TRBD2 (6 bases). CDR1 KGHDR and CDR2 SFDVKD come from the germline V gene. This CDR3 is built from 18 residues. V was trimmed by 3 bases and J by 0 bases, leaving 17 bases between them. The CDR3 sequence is CATSDGLTGVSSYNEQFF. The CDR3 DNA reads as TGTGCCACCAGTGATGGACTAACCGGGGTAAGCTCCTACAATGAGCAGTTCTTC.

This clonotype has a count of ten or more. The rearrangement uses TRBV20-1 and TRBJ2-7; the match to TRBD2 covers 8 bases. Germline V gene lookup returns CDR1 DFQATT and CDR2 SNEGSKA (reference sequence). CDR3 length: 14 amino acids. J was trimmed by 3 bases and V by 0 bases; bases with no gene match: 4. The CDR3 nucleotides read TGCAGTGCTAGAGATGGGACTAGTGACTACGAGCAGTACTTC. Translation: CSARDGTSDYEQYF.

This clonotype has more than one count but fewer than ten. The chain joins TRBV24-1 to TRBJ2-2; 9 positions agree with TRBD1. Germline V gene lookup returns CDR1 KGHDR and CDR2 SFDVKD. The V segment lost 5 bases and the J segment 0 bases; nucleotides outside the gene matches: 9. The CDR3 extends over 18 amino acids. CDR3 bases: TGTGCCACCAGTGCTTCCCCCTGGACAGGGGCGAACACCGGGGAGCTGTTTTTT. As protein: CATSASPWTGANTGELFF.

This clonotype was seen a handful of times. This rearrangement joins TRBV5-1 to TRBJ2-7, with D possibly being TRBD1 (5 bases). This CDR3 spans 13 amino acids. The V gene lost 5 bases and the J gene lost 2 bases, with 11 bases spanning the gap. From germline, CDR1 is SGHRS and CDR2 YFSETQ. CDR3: CASRQEPTYEQYF. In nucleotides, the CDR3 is TGCGCCAGCAGACAGGAACCTACCTACGAGCAGTACTTC.

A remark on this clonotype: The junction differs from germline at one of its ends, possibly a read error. The CDR3 region is CASSPGRKTIYF. The CDR3 region has the DNA TGTGCCAGCAGCCCTGGAAGAAAAACCATATATTTT. The V gene is TRBV12-3 or TRBV12-4, the J gene TRBJ1-3; D unresolved. The CDR3 is made up of 12 amino acids.

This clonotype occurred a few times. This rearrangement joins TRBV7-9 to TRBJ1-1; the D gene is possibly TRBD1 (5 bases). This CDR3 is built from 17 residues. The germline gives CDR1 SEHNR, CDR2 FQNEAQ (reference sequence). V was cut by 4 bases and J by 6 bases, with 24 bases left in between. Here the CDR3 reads CASSSAWETVYGAEAFF. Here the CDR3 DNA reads TGTGCCAGCAGCTCCGCGTGGGAGACAGTCTACGGGGCTGAAGCTTTCTTT. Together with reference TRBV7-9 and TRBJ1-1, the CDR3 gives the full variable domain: DTGVSQNPRHKITKRGQNVTFRCDPISEHNRLYWYRQTLGQGPEFLTYFQNEAQLEKSRLLSDRFSAERPKGSFSTLEIQRTEQGDSAMYLCASSSAWETVYGAEAFFGQGTRLTVV.

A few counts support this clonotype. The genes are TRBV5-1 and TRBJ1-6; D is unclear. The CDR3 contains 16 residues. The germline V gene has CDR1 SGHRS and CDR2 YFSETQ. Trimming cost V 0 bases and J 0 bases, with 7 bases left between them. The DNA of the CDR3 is TGCGCCAGCAGCTTGGACGGGAGCTCCTATAATTCACCCCTCCACTTT. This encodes CASSLDGSSYNSPLHF. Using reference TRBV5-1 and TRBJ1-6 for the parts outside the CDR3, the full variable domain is KAGVTQTPRYLIKTRGQQVTLSCSPISGHRSVSWYQQTPGQGLQFLFEYFSETQRNKGNFPGRFSGRQFSNSRSEMNVSTLELGDSALYLCASSLDGSSYNSPLHFGNGTRLTVT.

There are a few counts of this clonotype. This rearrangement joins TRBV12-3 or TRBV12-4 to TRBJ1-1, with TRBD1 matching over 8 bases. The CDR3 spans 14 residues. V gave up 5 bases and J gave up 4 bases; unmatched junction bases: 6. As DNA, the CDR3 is TGTGCCAGCAGTCGGACAGGGCTACTCACTGAAGCTTTCTTT. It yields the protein CASSRTGLLTEAFF.

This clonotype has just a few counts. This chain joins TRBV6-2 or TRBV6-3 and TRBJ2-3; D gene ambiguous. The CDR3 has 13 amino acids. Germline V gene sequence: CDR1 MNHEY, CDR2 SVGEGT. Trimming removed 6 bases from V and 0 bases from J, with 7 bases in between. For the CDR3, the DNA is TGTGCCAGCAGGTTCGATAGCACAGATACGCAGTATTTT. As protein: CASRFDSTDTQYF.

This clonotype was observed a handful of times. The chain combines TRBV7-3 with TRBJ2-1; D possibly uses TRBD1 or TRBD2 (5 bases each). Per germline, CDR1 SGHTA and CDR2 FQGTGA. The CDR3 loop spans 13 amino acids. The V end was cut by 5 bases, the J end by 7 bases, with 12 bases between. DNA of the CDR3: TGTGCCAGCAGCGGGGGACCGACGAATGAGCAGTTCTTC. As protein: CASSGGPTNEQFF.

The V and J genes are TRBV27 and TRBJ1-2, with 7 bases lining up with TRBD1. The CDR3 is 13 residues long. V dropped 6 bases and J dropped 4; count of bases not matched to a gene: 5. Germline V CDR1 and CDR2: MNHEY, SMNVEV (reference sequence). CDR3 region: CASRDRRIYGYTF. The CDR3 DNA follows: TGTGCCAGCAGGGACAGGAGGATCTATGGCTACACCTTC.

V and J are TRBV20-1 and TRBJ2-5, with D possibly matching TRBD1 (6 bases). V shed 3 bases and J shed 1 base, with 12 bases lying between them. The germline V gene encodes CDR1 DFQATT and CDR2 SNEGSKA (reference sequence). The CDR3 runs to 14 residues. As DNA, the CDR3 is TGCAGTGCTAGCAGGGGACGCCTCCAAGAGACCCAGTACTTC. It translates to CSASRGRLQETQYF.

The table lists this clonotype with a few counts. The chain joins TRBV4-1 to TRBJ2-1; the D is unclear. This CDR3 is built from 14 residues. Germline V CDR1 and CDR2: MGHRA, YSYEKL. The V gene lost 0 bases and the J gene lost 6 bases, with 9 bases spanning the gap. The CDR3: CASSQEFAPNEQFF. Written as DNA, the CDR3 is TGCGCCAGCAGCCAAGAATTTGCCCCCAATGAGCAGTTCTTC.

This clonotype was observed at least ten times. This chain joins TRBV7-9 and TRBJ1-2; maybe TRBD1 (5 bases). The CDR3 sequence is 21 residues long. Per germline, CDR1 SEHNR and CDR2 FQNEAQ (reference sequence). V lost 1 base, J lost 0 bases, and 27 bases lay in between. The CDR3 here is CASSLGGKRTLTGPTNYGYTF. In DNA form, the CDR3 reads TGTGCCAGCAGCTTAGGGGGCAAGAGGACACTTACAGGACCCACTAACTATGGCTACACCTTC. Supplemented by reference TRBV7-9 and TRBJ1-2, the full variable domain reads DTGVSQNPRHKITKRGQNVTFRCDPISEHNRLYWYRQTLGQGPEFLTYFQNEAQLEKSRLLSDRFSAERPKGSFSTLEIQRTEQGDSAMYLCASSLGGKRTLTGPTNYGYTFGSGTRLTVV.

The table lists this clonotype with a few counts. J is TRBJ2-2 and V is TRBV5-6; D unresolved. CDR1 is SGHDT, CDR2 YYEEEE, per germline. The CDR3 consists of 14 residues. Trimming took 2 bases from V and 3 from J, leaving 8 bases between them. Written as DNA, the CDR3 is TGTGCCAGCAGCTTTTTAACCTACACCGGGGAGCTGTTTTTT. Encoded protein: CASSFLTYTGELFF.

The CDR3 DNA sequence: TGTGCCAGCAACTCAGGGGGCACGCGTAGTTCCTATAATTCACCCCTCCACTTT. It translates to CASNSGGTRSSYNSPLHF. The chain links TRBV6-5 to TRBJ1-6, with TRBD1 identical over 8 bases. This CDR3 region has 18 residues. CDR1 is MNHEY, CDR2 SVGAGI, per germline. Losses at the gene ends were 7 bases for V and 1 base for J; bases not matched to a gene: 12.

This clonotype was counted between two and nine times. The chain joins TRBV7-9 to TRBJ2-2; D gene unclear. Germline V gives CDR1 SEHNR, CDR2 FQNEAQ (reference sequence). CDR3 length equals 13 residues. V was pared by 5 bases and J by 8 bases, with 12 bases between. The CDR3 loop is CASSPQQRGELFF. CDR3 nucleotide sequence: TGTGCCAGCAGCCCCCAACAGAGAGGGGAGCTGTTTTTT.

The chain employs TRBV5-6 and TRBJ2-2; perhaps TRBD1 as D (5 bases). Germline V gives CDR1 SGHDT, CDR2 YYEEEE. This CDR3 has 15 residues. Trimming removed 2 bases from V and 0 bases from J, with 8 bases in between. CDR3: CASSFAGTNTGELFF. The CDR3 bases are TGTGCCAGCAGCTTTGCAGGGACGAACACCGGGGAGCTGTTTTTT.

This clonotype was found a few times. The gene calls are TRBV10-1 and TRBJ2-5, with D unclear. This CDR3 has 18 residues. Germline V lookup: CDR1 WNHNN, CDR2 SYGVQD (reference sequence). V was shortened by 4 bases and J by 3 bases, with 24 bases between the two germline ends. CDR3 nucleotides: TGCGCCAGCAGTGGGAGTCTCTTGGACCCTCTCGTGGAAGAGACCCAGTACTTC. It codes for CASSGSLLDPLVEETQYF.

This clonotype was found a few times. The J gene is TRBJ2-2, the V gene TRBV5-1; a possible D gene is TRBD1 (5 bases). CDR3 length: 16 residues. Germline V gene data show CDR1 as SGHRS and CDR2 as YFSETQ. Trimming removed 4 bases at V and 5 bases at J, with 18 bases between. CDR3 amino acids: CASSLHVGQQTGELFF. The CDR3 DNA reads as TGCGCCAGCAGCCTACATGTAGGACAACAAACCGGGGAGCTGTTTTTT.

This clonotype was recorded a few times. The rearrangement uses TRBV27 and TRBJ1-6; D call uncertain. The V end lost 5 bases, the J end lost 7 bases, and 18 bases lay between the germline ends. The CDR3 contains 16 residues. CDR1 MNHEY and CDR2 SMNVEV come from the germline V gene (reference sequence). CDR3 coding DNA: TGTGCCAGCAGTCTTACGGCCCACGGAGGGAATTCACCCCTCCACTTT. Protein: CASSLTAHGGNSPLHF.

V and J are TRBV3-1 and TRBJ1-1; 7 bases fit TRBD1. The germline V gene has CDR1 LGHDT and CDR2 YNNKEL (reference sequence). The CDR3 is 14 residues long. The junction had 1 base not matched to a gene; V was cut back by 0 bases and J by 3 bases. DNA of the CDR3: TGTGCCAGCAGCCAAGAGGGGACAGACACTGAAGCTTTCTTT. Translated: CASSQEGTDTEAFF.

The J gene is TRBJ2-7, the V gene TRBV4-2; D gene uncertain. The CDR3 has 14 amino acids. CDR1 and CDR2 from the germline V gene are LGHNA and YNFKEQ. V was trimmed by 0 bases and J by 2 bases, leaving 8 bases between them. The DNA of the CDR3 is TGTGCCAGCAGCCAAGATAAGGGCCCCTACGAGCAGTACTTC. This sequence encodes CASSQDKGPYEQYF.

The CDR3 is CASRDRGRTYNSPLHF. The CDR3 nucleotides read TGTGCCAGCAGGGACAGGGGGAGAACCTATAATTCACCCCTCCACTTT. The V gene is TRBV6-1, the J gene TRBJ1-6; 10 bases are a match to TRBD1. V lost 6 bases to trimming and J lost 2 bases; unmatched junction nucleotides: 4. From germline, CDR1 is MNHNS and CDR2 SASEGT. The CDR3 runs to 16 residues.

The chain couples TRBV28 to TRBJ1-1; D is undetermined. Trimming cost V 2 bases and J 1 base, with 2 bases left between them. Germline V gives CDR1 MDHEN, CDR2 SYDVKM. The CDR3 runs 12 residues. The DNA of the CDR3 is TGTGCCAGCAGTTTAAAGAACACTGAAGCTTTCTTT. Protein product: CASSLKNTEAFF.

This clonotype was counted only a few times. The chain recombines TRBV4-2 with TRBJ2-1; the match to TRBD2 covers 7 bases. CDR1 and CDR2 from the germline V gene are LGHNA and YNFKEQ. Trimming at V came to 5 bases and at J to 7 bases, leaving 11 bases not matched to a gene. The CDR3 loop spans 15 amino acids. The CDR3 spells CASSENTGTTNEQFF. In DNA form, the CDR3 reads TGTGCCAGCAGCGAAAATACCGGGACTACGAATGAGCAGTTCTTC.